The source of this T cell receptor (beta chain) is a study of shared clonotypes between healthy human individuals. The method was immunoSEQ multiplex PCR; TCRdb's version includes in-frame clones alone and lacks a portion of them. The sample consists of 2 million to 2.5 million clones, approximately 94% of them appearing once. On this clone itself: Other DNA sequences from this sample encode an identical CDR3 as well.

Trimming removed 0 bases from V and 4 bases from J, with 1 base in between. CDR1 and CDR2 (germline): DFQATT, SNEGSKA (reference sequence). This CDR3 has 10 residues. The sequence was obtained from a man between 18 and 35 years old in good health. Some clones in this sample may be carry-over from other donors' samples. Material for sequencing was naive CD4+ T cells from PBMCs. Regarding subset: CD45RA+ positively selected. The chain joins TRBV20-1 to TRBJ2-7, with no clear D. Here the CDR3 DNA reads TGCAGTGCTAGAGAGTACGAGCAGTACTTC. Its translation: CSAREYEQYF.